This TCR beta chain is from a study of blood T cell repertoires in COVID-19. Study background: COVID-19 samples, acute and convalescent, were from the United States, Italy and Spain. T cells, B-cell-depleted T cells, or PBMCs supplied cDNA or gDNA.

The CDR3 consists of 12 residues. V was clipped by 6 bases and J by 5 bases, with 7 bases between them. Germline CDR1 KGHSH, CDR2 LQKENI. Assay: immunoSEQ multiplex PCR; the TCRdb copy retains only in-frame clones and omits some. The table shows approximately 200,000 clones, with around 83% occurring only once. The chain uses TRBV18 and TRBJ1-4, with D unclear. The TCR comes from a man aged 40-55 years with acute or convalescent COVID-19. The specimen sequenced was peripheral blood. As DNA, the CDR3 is TGTGCCAGCTCCCTTTCGAATGAAAAACTGTTTTTT. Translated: CASSLSNEKLFF.